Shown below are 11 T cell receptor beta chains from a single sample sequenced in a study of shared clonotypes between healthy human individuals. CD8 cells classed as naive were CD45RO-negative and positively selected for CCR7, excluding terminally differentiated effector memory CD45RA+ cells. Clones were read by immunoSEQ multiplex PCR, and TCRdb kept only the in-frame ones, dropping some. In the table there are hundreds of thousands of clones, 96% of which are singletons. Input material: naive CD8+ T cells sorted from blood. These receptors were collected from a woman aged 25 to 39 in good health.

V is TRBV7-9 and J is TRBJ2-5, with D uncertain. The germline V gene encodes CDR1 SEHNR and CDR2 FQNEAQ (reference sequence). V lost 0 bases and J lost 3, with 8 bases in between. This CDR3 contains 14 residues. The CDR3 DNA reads TGTGCCAGCAGCTTAGCACGCCCTGAAGAGACCCAGTACTTC. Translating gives CASSLARPEETQYF.

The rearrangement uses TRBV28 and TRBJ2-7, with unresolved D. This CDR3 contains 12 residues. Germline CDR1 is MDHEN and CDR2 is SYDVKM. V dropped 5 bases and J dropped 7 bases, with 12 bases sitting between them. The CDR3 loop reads CASSITAGEQYF. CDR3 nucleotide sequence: TGTGCCAGCAGTATCACCGCTGGAGAGCAGTACTTC.

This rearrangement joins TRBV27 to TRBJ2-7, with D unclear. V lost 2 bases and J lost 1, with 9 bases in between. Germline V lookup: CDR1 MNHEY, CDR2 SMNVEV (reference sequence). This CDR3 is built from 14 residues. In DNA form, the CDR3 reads TGTGCCAGCAGTTTAAGCCCGACGTCCTACGAGCAGTACTTC. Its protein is CASSLSPTSYEQYF.

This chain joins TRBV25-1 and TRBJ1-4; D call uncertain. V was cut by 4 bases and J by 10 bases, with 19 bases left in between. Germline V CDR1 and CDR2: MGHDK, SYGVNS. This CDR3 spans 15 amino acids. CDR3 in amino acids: CASSGWAGVSVKLFF. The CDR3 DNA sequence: TGTGCCAGCAGTGGATGGGCAGGAGTCAGTGTAAAACTGTTTTTT.

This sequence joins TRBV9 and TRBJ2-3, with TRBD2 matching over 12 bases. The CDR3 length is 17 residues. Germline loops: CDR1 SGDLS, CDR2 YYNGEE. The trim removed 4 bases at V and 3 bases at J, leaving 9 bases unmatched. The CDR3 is CASSPTTSGRRTDTQYF. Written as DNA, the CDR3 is TGTGCCAGCAGCCCCACGACTAGCGGGAGAAGGACAGATACGCAGTATTTT.

The CDR3 region is CASSFNRVYEQYF. As DNA, the CDR3 is TGTGCCAGCAGTTTTAACCGGGTCTACGAGCAGTACTTC. The chain links TRBV27 to TRBJ2-7; D is undetermined. Per germline, CDR1 MNHEY and CDR2 SMNVEV (reference sequence). This CDR3 comprises 13 residues. The ends were cut back, 3 bases at V and 3 bases at J, with 9 bases in the middle.

The CDR3 DNA reads TGTGCCAGCAGTTACGTGGCATCCCCAGATACGCAGTATTTT. Translated: CASSYVASPDTQYF. J is TRBJ2-3 and V is TRBV6-5; no clear D. Germline CDR1 MNHEY, CDR2 SVGAGI. V dropped 2 bases and J dropped 4 bases, with 10 bases sitting between them. The CDR3 has 14 residues.

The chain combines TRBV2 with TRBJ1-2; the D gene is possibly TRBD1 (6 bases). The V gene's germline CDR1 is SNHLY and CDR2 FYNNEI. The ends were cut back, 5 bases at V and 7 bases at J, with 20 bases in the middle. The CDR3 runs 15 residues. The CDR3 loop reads CASSTAYRVPFGYTF. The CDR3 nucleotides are TGTGCCAGCAGTACCGCATACAGGGTCCCCTTTGGCTACACCTTC.

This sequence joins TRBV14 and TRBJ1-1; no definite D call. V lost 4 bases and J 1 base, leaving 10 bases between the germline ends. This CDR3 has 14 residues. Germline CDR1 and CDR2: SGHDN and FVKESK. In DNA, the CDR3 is TGTGCCAGCAGCCTAGCCCGAGGGAACACTGAAGCTTTCTTT. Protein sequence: CASSLARGNTEAFF.

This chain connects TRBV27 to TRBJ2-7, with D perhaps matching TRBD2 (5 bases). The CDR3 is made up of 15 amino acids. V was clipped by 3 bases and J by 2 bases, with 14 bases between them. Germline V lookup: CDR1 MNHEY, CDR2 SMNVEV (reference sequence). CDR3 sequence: CASSFGAGPPYEQYF. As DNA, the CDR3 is TGTGCCAGCAGTTTTGGCGCGGGCCCACCCTACGAGCAGTACTTC.

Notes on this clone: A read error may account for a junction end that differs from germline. The CDR3, as DNA: TGTGCCAGCAGCCGAGACAGGGGCGCGGGGGTCTTT. Translated: CASSRDRGAGVF. The chain carries TRBV7-9 and TRBJ1-1; 8 bases fit TRBD1. This CDR3 has 12 residues. The germline V gene encodes CDR1 SEHNR and CDR2 FQNEAQ (reference sequence).